One T cell receptor beta chain is described in this entry. This sample was included in a study of cytomegalovirus exposure and HLA in healthy donors. Generated by immunoSEQ multiplex PCR, the TCRdb table keeps only in-frame clones and is missing some. The sample includes about 120,000 clones, roughly nine tenths of them seen just once. V lost 10 bases and J lost 6; bases outside the gene matches: 9. The length of the CDR3 is 12 residues. Germline V gene lookup returns CDR1 MNHNY and CDR2 SVGAGI (reference sequence). This chain connects TRBV6-6 to TRBJ2-7, with 7 bases that match TRBD1. The TCR was taken from a woman aged 18-29 years in good health and CMV-seronegative. Input material: PBMCs. The DNA for the CDR3 is TGTGCCACCCAGGGGGAGCGCGGCGAGCAGTACGTC. Protein sequence: CATQGERGEQYV.